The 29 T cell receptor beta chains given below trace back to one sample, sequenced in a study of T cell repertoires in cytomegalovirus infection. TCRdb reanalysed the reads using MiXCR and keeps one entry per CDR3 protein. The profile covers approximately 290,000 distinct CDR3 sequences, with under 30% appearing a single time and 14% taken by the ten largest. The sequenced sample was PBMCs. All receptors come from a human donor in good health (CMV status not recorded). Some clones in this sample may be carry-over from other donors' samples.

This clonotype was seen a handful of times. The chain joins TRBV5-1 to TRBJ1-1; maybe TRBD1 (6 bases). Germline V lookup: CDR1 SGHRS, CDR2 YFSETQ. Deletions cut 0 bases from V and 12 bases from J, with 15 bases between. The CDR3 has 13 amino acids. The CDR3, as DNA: TGCGCCAGCAGCTTGGGCGGACAGTCCGGGTCTTTCTTT. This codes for CASSLGGQSGSFF.

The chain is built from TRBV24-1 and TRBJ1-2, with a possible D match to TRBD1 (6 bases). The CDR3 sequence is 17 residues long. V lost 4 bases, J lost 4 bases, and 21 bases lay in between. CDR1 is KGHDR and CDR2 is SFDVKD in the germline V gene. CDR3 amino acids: CATSDPGSTGPFYGYTF. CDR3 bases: TGTGCCACCAGTGACCCCGGATCCACAGGGCCCTTCTATGGCTACACCTTC.

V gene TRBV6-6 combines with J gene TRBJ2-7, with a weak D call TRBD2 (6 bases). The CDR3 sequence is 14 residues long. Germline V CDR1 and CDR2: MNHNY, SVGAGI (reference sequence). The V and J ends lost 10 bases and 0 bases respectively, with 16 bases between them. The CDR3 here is CATNRDFTSYEQYF. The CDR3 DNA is TGTGCCACCAACCGGGACTTCACCTCCTACGAGCAGTACTTC.

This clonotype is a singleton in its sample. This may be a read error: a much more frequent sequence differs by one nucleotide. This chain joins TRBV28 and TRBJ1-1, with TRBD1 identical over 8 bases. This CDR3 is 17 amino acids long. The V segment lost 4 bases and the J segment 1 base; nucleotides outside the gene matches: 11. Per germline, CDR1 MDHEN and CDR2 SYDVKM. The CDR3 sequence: CASSSHRTGTGNTEAFF. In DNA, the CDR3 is TGTGCCAGCAGTTCGCACAGGACAGGGACCGGGAACACTGAAGCTTTCTTT.

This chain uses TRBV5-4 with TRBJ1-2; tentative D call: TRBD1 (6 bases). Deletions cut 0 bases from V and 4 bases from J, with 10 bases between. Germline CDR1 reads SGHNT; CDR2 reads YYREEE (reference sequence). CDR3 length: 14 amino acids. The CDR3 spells CASSLGQASYGYTF. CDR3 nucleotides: TGTGCCAGCAGCTTGGGACAGGCCAGCTATGGCTACACCTTC.

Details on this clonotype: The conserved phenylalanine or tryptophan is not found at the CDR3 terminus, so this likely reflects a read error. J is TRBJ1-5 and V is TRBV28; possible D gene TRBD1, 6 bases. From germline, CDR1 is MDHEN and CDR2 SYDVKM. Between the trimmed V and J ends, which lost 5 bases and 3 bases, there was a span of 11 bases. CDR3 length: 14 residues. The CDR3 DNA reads TGTGCCAGCAGTATGTCAGGGGACAATCAGCCCCAGCATTCT. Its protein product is CASSMSGDNQPQHS.

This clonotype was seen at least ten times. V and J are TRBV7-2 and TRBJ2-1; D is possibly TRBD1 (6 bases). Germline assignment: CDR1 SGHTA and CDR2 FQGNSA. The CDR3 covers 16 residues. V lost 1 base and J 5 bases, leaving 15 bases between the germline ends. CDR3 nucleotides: TGTGCCAGCAGCTTAGTCGCATTGGGGACAAACAATGAGCAGTTCTTC. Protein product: CASSLVALGTNNEQFF. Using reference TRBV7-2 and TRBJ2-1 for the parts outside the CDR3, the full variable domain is GAGVSQSPSNKVTEKGKDVELRCDPISGHTALYWYRQSLGQGLEFLIYFQGNSAPDKSGLPSDRFSAERTGGSVSTLTIQRTQQEDSAVYLCASSLVALGTNNEQFFGPGTRLTVL.

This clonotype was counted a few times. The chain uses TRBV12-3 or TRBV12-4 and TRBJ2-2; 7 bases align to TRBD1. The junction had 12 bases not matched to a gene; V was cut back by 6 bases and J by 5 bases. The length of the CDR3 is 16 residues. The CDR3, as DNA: TGTGCCAGCAGCCGAAATGGACAGGTCAATACCGGGGAGCTGTTTTTT. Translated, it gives CASSRNGQVNTGELFF.

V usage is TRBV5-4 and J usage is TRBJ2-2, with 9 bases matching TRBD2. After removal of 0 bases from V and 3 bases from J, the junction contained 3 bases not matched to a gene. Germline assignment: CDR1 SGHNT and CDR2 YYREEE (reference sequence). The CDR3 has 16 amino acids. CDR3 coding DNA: TGTGCCAGCAGCTTGGTAGCGGGGGACCACACCGGGGAGCTGTTTTTT. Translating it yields CASSLVAGDHTGELFF.

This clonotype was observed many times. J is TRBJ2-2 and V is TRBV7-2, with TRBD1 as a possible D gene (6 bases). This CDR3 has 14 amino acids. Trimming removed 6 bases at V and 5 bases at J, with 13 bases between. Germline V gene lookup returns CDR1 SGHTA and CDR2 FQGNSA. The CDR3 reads CASSYRVGTGELFF. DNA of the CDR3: TGTGCCAGCAGTTACAGGGTTGGTACCGGGGAGCTGTTTTTT.

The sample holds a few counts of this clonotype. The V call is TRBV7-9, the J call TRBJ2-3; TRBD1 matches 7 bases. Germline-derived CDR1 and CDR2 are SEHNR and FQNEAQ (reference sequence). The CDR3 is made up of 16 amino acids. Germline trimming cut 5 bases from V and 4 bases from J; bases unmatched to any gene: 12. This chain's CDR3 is CASSRYGRQGADTQYF. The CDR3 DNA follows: TGTGCCAGCAGCCGTTACGGTCGACAGGGAGCAGATACGCAGTATTTT. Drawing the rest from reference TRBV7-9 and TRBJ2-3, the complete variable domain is DTGVSQNPRHKITKRGQNVTFRCDPISEHNRLYWYRQTLGQGPEFLTYFQNEAQLEKSRLLSDRFSAERPKGSFSTLEIQRTEQGDSAMYLCASSRYGRQGADTQYFGPGTRLTVL.

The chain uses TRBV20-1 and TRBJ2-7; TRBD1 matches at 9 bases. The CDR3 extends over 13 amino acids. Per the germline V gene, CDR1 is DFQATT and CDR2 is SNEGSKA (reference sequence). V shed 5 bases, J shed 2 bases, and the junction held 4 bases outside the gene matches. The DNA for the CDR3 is TGCAGTGCTCCCGACAGGGGGACCTACGAGCAGTACTTC. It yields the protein CSAPDRGTYEQYF.

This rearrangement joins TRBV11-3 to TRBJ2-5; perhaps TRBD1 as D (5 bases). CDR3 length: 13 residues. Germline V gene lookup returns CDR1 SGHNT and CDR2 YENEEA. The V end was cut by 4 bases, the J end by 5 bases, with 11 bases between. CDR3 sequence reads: CASSSGFSETQYF. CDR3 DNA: TGTGCCAGCAGCTCAGGGTTCTCCGAGACCCAGTACTTC.

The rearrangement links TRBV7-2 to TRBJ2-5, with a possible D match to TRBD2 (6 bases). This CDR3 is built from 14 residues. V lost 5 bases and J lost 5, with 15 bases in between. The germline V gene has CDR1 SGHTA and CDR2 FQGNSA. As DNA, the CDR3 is TGTGCCAGCAGCCGACCACGCGGGATGGAGACCCAGTACTTC. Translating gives CASSRPRGMETQYF.

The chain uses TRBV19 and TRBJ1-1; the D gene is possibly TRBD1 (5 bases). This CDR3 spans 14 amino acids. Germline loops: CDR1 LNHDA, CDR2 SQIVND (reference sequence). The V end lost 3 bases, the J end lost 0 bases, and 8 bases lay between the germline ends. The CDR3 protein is CASSIVGVNTEAFF. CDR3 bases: TGTGCCAGTAGTATTGTAGGGGTGAACACTGAAGCTTTCTTT.

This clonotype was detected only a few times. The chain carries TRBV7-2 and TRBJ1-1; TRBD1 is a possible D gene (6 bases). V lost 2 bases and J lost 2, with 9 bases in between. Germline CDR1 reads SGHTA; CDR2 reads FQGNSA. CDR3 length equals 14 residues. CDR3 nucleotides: TGTGCCAGCAGCTTAACAGGGAGCAACACTGAAGCTTTCTTT. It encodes CASSLTGSNTEAFF. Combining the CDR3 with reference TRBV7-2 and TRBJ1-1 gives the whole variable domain GAGVSQSPSNKVTEKGKDVELRCDPISGHTALYWYRQSLGQGLEFLIYFQGNSAPDKSGLPSDRFSAERTGGSVSTLTIQRTQQEDSAVYLCASSLTGSNTEAFFGQGTRLTVV.

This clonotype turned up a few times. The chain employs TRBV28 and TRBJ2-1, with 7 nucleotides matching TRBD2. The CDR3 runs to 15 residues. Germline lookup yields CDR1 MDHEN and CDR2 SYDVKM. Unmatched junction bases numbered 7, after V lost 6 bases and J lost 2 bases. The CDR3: CASRPGGITYNEQFF. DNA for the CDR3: TGTGCCAGCAGGCCGGGGGGAATCACCTACAATGAGCAGTTCTTC.

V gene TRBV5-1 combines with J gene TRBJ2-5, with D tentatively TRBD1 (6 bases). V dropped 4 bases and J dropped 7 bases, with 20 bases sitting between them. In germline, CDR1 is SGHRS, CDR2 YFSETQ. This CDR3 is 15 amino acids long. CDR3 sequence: CASSGQGDKTRTQYF. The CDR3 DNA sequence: TGCGCCAGCAGCGGACAAGGGGACAAGACTCGGACCCAGTACTTC.

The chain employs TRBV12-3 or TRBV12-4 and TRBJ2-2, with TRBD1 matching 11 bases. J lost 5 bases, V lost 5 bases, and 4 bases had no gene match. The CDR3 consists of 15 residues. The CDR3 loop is CASSKDRGLTGELFF. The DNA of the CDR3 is TGTGCCAGCAGTAAGGACAGGGGGCTTACCGGGGAGCTGTTTTTT.

DNA of the CDR3: TGTGCCAGCTCACCCTTCGCCCCGGGTGCAGATGAAAAACTGTTTTTT. Translated, it gives CASSPFAPGADEKLFF. The rearrangement joins TRBV18 to TRBJ1-4, with D uncertain. CDR3 length equals 16 residues. Germline V lookup: CDR1 KGHSH, CDR2 LQKENI. The V gene lost 3 bases and the J gene lost 6 bases, with 17 bases spanning the gap.

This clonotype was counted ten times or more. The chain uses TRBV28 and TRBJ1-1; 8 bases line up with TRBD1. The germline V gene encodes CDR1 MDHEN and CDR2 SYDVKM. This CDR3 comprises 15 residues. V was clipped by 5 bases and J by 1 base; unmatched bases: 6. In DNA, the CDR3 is TGTGCCAGCAGTCCTTTGGACAGGGAGAACACTGAAGCTTTCTTT. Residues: CASSPLDRENTEAFF.

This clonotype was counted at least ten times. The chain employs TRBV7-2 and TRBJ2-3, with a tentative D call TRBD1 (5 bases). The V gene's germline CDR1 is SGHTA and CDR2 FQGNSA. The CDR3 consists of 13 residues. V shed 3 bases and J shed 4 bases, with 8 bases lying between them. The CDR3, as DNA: TGTGCCAGCAGCTTCCAGGGTGCAGATACGCAGTATTTT. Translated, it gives CASSFQGADTQYF. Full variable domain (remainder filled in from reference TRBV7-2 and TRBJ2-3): GAGVSQSPSNKVTEKGKDVELRCDPISGHTALYWYRQSLGQGLEFLIYFQGNSAPDKSGLPSDRFSAERTGGSVSTLTIQRTQQEDSAVYLCASSFQGADTQYFGPGTRLTVL.

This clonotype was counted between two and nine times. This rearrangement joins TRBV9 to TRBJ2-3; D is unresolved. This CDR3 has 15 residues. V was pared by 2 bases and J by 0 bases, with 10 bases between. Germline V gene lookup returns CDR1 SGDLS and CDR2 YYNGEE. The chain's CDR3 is CASSVRPTSTDTQYF. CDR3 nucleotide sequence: TGTGCCAGCAGCGTGAGGCCTACTAGCACAGATACGCAGTATTTT.

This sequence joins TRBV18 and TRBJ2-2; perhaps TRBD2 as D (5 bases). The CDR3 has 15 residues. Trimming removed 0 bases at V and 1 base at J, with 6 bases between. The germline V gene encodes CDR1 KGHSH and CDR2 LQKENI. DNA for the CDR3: TGTGCCAGCTCACCACCTAGCGAGAACACCGGGGAGCTGTTTTTT. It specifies CASSPPSENTGELFF.

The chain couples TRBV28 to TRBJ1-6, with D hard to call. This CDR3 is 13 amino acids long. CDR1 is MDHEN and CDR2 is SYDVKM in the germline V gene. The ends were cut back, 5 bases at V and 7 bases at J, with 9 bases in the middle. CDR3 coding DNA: TGTGCCAGCAGTGATGCTAGGAATTCACCCCTCCACTTT. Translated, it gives CASSDARNSPLHF.

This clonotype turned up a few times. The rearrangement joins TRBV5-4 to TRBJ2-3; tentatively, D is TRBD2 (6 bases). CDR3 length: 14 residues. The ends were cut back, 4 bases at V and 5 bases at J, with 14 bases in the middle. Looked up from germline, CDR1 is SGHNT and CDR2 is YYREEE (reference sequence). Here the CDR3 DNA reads TGTGCCAGCAGCCCCCGCGGGGAAAAAGATACGCAGTATTTT. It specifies CASSPRGEKDTQYF.

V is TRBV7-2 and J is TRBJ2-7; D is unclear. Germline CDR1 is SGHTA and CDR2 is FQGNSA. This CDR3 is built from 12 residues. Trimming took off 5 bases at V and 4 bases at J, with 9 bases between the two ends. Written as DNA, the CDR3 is TGTGCCAGCAGCCCATACGGTTACGAGCAGTACTTC. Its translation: CASSPYGYEQYF.

As DNA, the CDR3 is TGTGCCAGTAGTCCTCGGACAGGGGCCCCCGGGGAGCTGTTTTTT. Residues: CASSPRTGAPGELFF. The rearrangement joins TRBV19 to TRBJ2-2; 9 positions match TRBD1. The CDR3 spans 15 residues. J lost 6 bases, V lost 5 bases, and 7 bases had no gene match. Germline loops: CDR1 LNHDA, CDR2 SQIVND (reference sequence). Drawing the rest from reference TRBV19 and TRBJ2-2, the complete variable domain is DGGITQSPKYLFRKEGQNVTLSCEQNLNHDAMYWYRQDPGQGLRLIYYSQIVNDFQKGDIAEGYSVSREKKESFPLTVTSAQKNPTAFYLCASSPRTGAPGELFFGEGSRLTVL.

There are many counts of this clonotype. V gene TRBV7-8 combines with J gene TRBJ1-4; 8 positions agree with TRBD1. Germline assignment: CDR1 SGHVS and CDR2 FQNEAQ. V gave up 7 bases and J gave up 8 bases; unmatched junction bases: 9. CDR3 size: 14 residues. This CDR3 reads CASTPGGTGEKLFF. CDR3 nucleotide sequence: TGTGCCAGCACTCCGGGCGGGACAGGCGAAAAACTGTTTTTT.